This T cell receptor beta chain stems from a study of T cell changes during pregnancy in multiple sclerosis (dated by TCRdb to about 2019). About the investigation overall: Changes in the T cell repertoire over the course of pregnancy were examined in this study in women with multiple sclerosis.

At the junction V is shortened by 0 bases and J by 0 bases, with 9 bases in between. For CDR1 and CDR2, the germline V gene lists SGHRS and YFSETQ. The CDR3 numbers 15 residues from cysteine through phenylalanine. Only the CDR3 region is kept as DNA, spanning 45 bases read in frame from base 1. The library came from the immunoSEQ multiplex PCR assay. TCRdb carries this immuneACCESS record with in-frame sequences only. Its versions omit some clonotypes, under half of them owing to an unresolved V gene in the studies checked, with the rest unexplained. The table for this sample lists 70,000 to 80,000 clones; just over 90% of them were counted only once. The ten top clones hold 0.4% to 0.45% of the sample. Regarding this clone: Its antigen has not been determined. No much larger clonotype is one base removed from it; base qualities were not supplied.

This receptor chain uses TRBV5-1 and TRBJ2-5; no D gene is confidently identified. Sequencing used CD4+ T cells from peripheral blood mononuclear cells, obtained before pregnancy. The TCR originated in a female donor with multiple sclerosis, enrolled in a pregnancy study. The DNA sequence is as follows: TGCGCCAGCAGCTTGGCCGGCGGTAACCAAGAGACCCAGTACTTC. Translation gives CASSLAGGNQETQYF.